This is a list of T cell receptor beta chains from one sample in a study of neoadjuvant anti-PD-1 for oral cavity cancer. TCRdb's table, derived via immunoSEQ multiplex PCR, lists solely in-frame clones and lacks some. The sample shows over 10,000 clones, approximately 67% of them seen only once. Here the sequenced sample was PBMCs, taken after nivolumab (anti-PD-1) treatment. The receptors here all came from a person aged 35 to 85 with oral cavity squamous cell carcinoma. CDR3s include the opening cysteine and the closing phenylalanine or tryptophan. A D gene is named only where the DNA matches it firmly. Size is omitted from some rows. Given values are once, few, many or a class for expanded clones.

-	TRBV5-1	TRBJ2-1	TRBD1	TGCGCCAGCAGACCCGGACAGGGGGGTTCCTATGAGCAGTTCTTC	CASRPGQGGSYEQFF
-	TRBV5-1	TRBJ1-2	-	TGCGCCAGCAGTCGGGACGGGGACCTCAACTATGGCTACACCTTC	CASSRDGDLNYGYTF
-	TRBV30	TRBJ1-2	-	TGTGCCTGGAGTCAGTCAAACTATGGCTACACCTTC	CAWSQSNYGYTF
-	TRBV10-3	TRBJ2-1	-	TGTGCCATCAAAGGATCCACCTTACATGATGAGCAGTTCTTC	CAIKGSTLHDEQFF
-	TRBV6-1	TRBJ2-2	TRBD2	TGTGCCAGCAGTGAAAAACGACTAGCGGGAGCTAGCGGGGAGCTGTTTTTT	CASSEKRLAGASGELFF
-	TRBV7-9	TRBJ2-4	-	TGTGCCAGCAGTCATAACGAAGGAGCAGCCAAAAACATTCAGTACTTC	CASSHNEGAAKNIQYF
-	TRBV7-8	TRBJ2-2	TRBD2	TGTGCCAGCAGCTCTTCGACTAGCGGAGTTACCGGGGAGCTGTTTTTT	CASSSSTSGVTGELFF
-	TRBV7-6	TRBJ2-6	TRBD1	TGTGCCAGCAGCGCCGGGACAGCGGTCTCTGGGGCCAACGTCCTGACTTTC	CASSAGTAVSGANVLTF
few	TRBV27	TRBJ1-5	-	TGTGCCAGCAGTTCTGTCAATAGCAATCAGCCCCAGCATTTT	CASSSVNSNQPQHF
-	TRBV29-1	TRBJ2-2	TRBD2	TGCAGCGTTGAGGGCCTAGCGGATATCACCGGGGAGCTGTTTTTT	CSVEGLADITGELFF
once	TRBV7-2	TRBJ2-1	-	TGTGCCAGCAGTCCAGGGGTGGCCTACAATGAGCAGTTCTTC	CASSPGVAYNEQFF
-	TRBV6-1	TRBJ1-1	-	TGTGCCAGCAGTGAAGCAGTACCAGTTGAAGCTTTCTTT	CASSEAVPVEAFF
-	TRBV5-6	TRBJ2-1	TRBD1	TGTGCCAGCAGCTCCGGACAGGGGGTCTGGAATGAGCAGTTCTTC	CASSSGQGVWNEQFF
-	TRBV5-1	TRBJ2-5	-	TGCGCCAGCAGCTTGGGGGCTAGCCTGGGGCAAGAGACCCAGTACTTC	CASSLGASLGQETQYF
-	TRBV2	TRBJ2-3	-	TGTGCCAGCAGCGGCTTCTCTAGCACAGATACGCAGTATTTT	CASSGFSSTDTQYF
-	TRBV2	TRBJ1-5	-	TGTGCCAGCAGGGACATCCTTGGGAATCAGCCCCAGCATTTT	CASRDILGNQPQHF
-	TRBV9	TRBJ1-1	-	TGTGCCAGCAGCGTCGACCCCCCGGGGCAGTTTAACACTGAAGCTTTCTTT	CASSVDPPGQFNTEAFF
-	TRBV10-1	TRBJ2-1	TRBD2	TGCGCCAGCAGTGAGTCAAGCGGGGCTTCCTACAATGAGCAGTTCTTC	CASSESSGASYNEQFF
few	TRBV10-3	TRBJ1-5	-	TGTGCCATCAGCCAACATAGCAATCAGCCCCAGCATTTT	CAISQHSNQPQHF
-	TRBV25-1	TRBJ1-1	-	TGTGCCAGCAGGGAGACGTCGATCGGCACTGAAGCTTTCTTT	CASRETSIGTEAFF
few	TRBV28	TRBJ2-7	-	TGTGCCAGCAGAGAGGGCTCCCTCACCTACGAGCAGTACTTC	CASREGSLTYEQYF
-	TRBV14	TRBJ2-3	-	TGTGCCAGCAGCCAAGACTGGGGACTAGATACGCAGTATTTT	CASSQDWGLDTQYF
few	TRBV13	TRBJ2-2	TRBD2	TGTGCCAGCAGCCTTGGACTAGGTTCGAACACCGGGGAGCTGTTTTTT	CASSLGLGSNTGELFF
few	TRBV6-5	TRBJ1-1	-	TGTGCCAGCAGCCACAATGAGGGGCGGACTGAAGCTTTCTTT	CASSHNEGRTEAFF
-	TRBV5-4	TRBJ1-1	-	TGTGCCAGCAGCTTGGGAGGACTACAACGTGAAGCTTTCTTT	CASSLGGLQREAFF
-	TRBV28	TRBJ1-2	-	TGTGCCAGCAGTCCATTCGGACAAAACTATGGCTACACCTTC	CASSPFGQNYGYTF
few	TRBV19	TRBJ2-3	-	TGTGCCAGTAGTAGGCAGGTGGTATCAGATACGCAGTATTTT	CASSRQVVSDTQYF
few	TRBV28	TRBJ1-1	-	TGTGCCAGCATGGGCACTGAAGCTTTCTTT	CASMGTEAFF
-	TRBV9	TRBJ2-1	TRBD2	TGTGCCAGCAGTCTGGGACTAGCGGGAACGGGCTCCTACAATGAGCAGTTCTTC	CASSLGLAGTGSYNEQFF
-	TRBV6-5	TRBJ1-5	-	TGTGCCAGCAGTTACCCGGGACAGCCCCAGCATTTT	CASSYPGQPQHF
-	TRBV13	TRBJ2-3	TRBD2	TGTGCCAGCAGCCCTGGGACTAGCGGGCTAGCAGATACGCAGTATTTT	CASSPGTSGLADTQYF
few	TRBV9	TRBJ2-7	TRBD2	TGTGCCAGCAGCGTAGCTGGGACTAGCGGCGGCCTAGGGCCCTCCTACGAGCAGTACTTC	CASSVAGTSGGLGPSYEQYF
-	TRBV29-1	TRBJ2-3	TRBD2	TGCAGCGTTGAAGGCCTAGCGGGTCAGTATTTT	CSVEGLAGQYF
-	TRBV7-2	TRBJ2-1	-	TGTGCCAGCAGCTTAGCGGGTGGATCGGGATACTCCTACAATGAGCAGTTCTTC	CASSLAGGSGYSYNEQFF
-	TRBV16	TRBJ2-5	-	TGTGCCAGCAGCCAAACCAGAGGGGGGAGGACCCAGTACTTC	CASSQTRGGRTQYF
-	TRBV6-5	TRBJ1-4	-	TGTGCCAGCAGGTCGGACATCATAGGGGAAAAACTGTTTTTT	CASRSDIIGEKLFF
-	TRBV25-1	TRBJ2-5	-	TGTGCCAGCAGTGAATCGGTCACGGAGCCAAAAGAGACCCAGTACTTC	CASSESVTEPKETQYF
few	TRBV19	TRBJ1-1	-	TGTGCCAGTAGTTTTTCAGCGAACACTGAAGCTTTCTTT	CASSFSANTEAFF
-	TRBV28	TRBJ1-1	-	TGTGCCAGCAACCACCCGCCCGGCAGTGAAGCTTTCTTT	CASNHPPGSEAFF
-	TRBV7-9	TRBJ1-4	-	TGTGCCAGCAGCTTAGCGACAAATTTCGGACGGACAACTAATGAAAAACTGTTTTTT	CASSLATNFGRTTNEKLFF
few	TRBV6-1	TRBJ2-3	-	TGTGCCAGCAGTGAACAGTCTAGCACAGATACGCAGTATTTT	CASSEQSSTDTQYF
-	TRBV19	TRBJ2-1	-	TGTGCCAGTAGTATTGGTGCTGGATACAATGAGCAGTTCTTC	CASSIGAGYNEQFF
few	TRBV19	TRBJ2-7	TRBD2	TGTGCCAGTAGTACTACTAGCGGGAGCTCCTACGAGCAGTACTTC	CASSTTSGSSYEQYF
-	TRBV29-1	TRBJ2-5	TRBD2	TGCAGCGTTTCTAGCGGGAGGGTAGCGGAGACCCAGTACTTC	CSVSSGRVAETQYF
-	TRBV7-3	TRBJ2-2	TRBD2	TGTGCCAGCAGCTCGGAACCCACTAGCGGTATTACCGGGGAGCTGTTTTTT	CASSSEPTSGITGELFF
few	TRBV6-5	TRBJ1-3	-	TGTGCCAGGACGTACAGGGTTCGGGGAAACACCATATATTTT	CARTYRVRGNTIYF
-	TRBV2	TRBJ1-1	-	TGTGCCAGCAGTGAGATCCGGGGCTACACTGAAGCTTTCTTT	CASSEIRGYTEAFF
-	TRBV14	TRBJ2-4	TRBD1	TGTGCCAGCAGCCAAGCAGGGGGCGGAGACATTCAGTACTTC	CASSQAGGGDIQYF
-	TRBV5-1	TRBJ2-7	TRBD1	TGCGCCAGCAGCTTGTGGGGGGACAGGGCGGACGAGCAGTACTTC	CASSLWGDRADEQYF
-	TRBV6-5	TRBJ1-2	TRBD1	TGTGCCAGCAGCTCGGGACAGGCGTTAAACTATGGCTACACCTTC	CASSSGQALNYGYTF
once	TRBV2	TRBJ1-1	-	TGTGCCAGCAGTCAGGGGAACACTGAAGCTTTCTTT	CASSQGNTEAFF
-	TRBV14	TRBJ2-6	-	TGTGCCAGCAGCCAAATAGGGCAGGGGAGTGCTGGGGCCAACGTCCTGACTTTC	CASSQIGQGSAGANVLTF
few	TRBV7-8	TRBJ1-1	-	TGTGCCAGCAGCTTAGTAACGGGGAAGACTGAAGCTTTCTTT	CASSLVTGKTEAFF
-	TRBV6-5	TRBJ1-1	-	TGTGCCACAGGACCCAACACTGAAGCTTTCTTT	CATGPNTEAFF